The clone carrying this T cell receptor (beta chain) appeared a few times. No fewer than 5.5 micrograms of total RNA were isolated from every sample. Together with a sample-barcoded 5' primer, a J-beta primer mix was included in a second PCR lasting roughly 6 to 12 cycles. One entry per CDR3 protein, called by TCRdb with MiXCR from the 5' RACE reads. The data contain about a million distinct CDR3 sequences, roughly 51% of them singletons. This specimen comes from a study of blood T cells in healthy people across ages. Source material: blood. The origin of this receptor is a woman aged 60-75 years in good health.

CDR3 protein: CASSYSGLETQYF. The CDR3 DNA sequence: TGTGCCAGCAGTTATTCAGGTCTGGAGACCCAGTACTTC. This sequence joins TRBV12-3 or TRBV12-4 and TRBJ2-5; D is unclear. Trimming removed 4 bases from V and 5 bases from J, with 11 bases in between. The CDR3 is 13 amino acids.